These T cell receptor beta chains were read from a single sample in a study of T cell repertoires in cytomegalovirus infection. No cognate antigen is known for these TCRs. TCRdb reprocessed the reads via MiXCR and lists one record per CDR3 protein. Counted here are 55,000 to 70,000 distinct CDR3 sequences, 33% occurring once; the ten biggest clones make up 65% to 80%. Sequencing was carried out using PBMCs, sequenced either directly or after in vitro stimulation (not recorded which). The origin of the receptors is a human donor in good health (CMV status not recorded). Some clones in this sample may be carry-over from other donors' samples. Each CDR3 is given with its conserved first and last residue. Each record gives: clone size, V gene, D gene, J gene, CDR3 DNA, CDR3 protein. A D gene is named only where the DNA matches it firmly. Clone size is given for some rows only: seen once, a few or many times, or a class if the clone is expanded.

>-|TRBV30|-|TRBJ2-2
TGTGCCTGGAGTGTAGGACAGACTAACACCGGGGAGCTGTTTTTT
CAWSVGQTNTGELFF
>-|TRBV5-8|-|TRBJ2-7
TGTGCCAGCAGCTTTGGAGGACTAACCTACGAGCAGTACTTC
CASSFGGLTYEQYF
>many|TRBV11-2|TRBD2|TRBJ2-3
TGTGCCAGCAGCCAAGCGGGGGACACAGATACGCAGTATTTT
CASSQAGDTDTQYF
>-|TRBV12-3/TRBV12-4|-|TRBJ2-5
TGTGCCAGCAGTTTCGGGGGGCAAGCAGAGACCCAGTACTTC
CASSFGGQAETQYF
>few|TRBV6-6|-|TRBJ1-3
TGTGCCAGCAGTTACTCTGCAGGGCCTAGAAACACCATATATTTT
CASSYSAGPRNTIYF
>-|TRBV12-3/TRBV12-4|-|TRBJ2-7
TGTGCCAGCAGTTTTCGGTTCGAGCAGTACTTC
CASSFRFEQYF
>-|TRBV29-1|-|TRBJ1-2
TGCAGCGTTTCGCGGGGGAACTATGGCTACACCTTC
CSVSRGNYGYTF
>few|TRBV6-1|TRBD1|TRBJ1-2
TGTGCCAGCAGGAGGACAGGGGGGGTTGGCTACACCTTC
CASRRTGGVGYTF
>few|TRBV10-3|-|TRBJ2-1
TGTGCCATCAGCTGGACAGGAGGGCTCCCCAATGAGCAGTTCTTC
CAISWTGGLPNEQFF
>-|TRBV5-3|-|TRBJ1-5
TGTGCCAGCAGCTCGGACACGCATCAGCCCCAGCATTTT
CASSSDTHQPQHF
>few|TRBV7-2|-|TRBJ2-7
TGTGCCAGCAGCTTCCTTGAGACGGGTCCCTACGAGCAGTACTTC
CASSFLETGPYEQYF